The rows below give T cell receptor beta chains drawn from one sample of a study of control samples from healthy donors and cancer patients. Produced via immunoSEQ multiplex PCR; TCRdb's table is partial and in-frame only. The table includes 130,000 to 150,000 clones, approximately 92% detected once. Source material: blood. The receptors were gathered from a man aged 30 to 39 in good health. CDR3s leave out the opening cysteine and the closing phenylalanine or tryptophan.

cdr3_length v_call cdr3_aa
15 TRBV7-2 ASSLVGRGLANQPQH
13 TRBV7-3 ASSLIGGLGETQY
13 TRBV5-6 ASSLSQGADSPLH
10 TRBV6-2/TRBV6-3 ASSRPAGEQF
13 TRBV6-1 ASRQRGPGANVLT
12 TRBV6-6 ASSFGRYQETQY
12 TRBV5-1 ASSLARFQAEAF
12 TRBV9 ASSVGSEPYEQY
11 TRBV19 ASSPQGTETQY
12 TRBV18 ASSRANLNTEAF
13 TRBV2 ASSAGLAGEDEQY
12 TRBV7-2 ASSLGHNQETQY
13 TRBV30 AWSVRAGVLETQY
11 TRBV15 ATSREDNSPLH
12 TRBV6-5 ASSGSGHSNEQF
14 TRBV18 ASSPLPSGTTDTQY
13 TRBV6-5 ASLKGASGNEKLF
15 TRBV19 ASSNTLAGGVPDTQY
14 TRBV5-4 ASSIRDRGGFNEQF
12 TRBV28 ASSLGRGPGEQY
13 TRBV7-2 ASSLRRDSGNTIY
15 TRBV28 ASYTSGRTTMISPLH
8 TRBV30 AWSNTEAF
12 TRBV27 ASSPTPGINGYT
12 TRBV19 ASTLMGQHTEAF
11 TRBV6-5 ASSYELNTEAF
12 TRBV2 ASSEALGSNEQF
11 TRBV19 ASSTSQRQGQH
13 TRBV6-5 ASSYLRQGQETQY
12 TRBV28 ASSRGGRGTEAF
12 TRBV5-8 ASSSRVSNQPQH
14 TRBV12-5 ASGLDRGPHNSPLH
11 TRBV4-1 ASSQVLSPEAF
13 TRBV6-4 ASSDVAGGTDTQY
13 TRBV3-1/TRBV3-2 ASSQAPQRDQPQH
13 TRBV27 ASSFGERVTGELF
10 TRBV2 ATRTGLYEQY
14 TRBV10-3 ASLASAYVPNYGYT
15 TRBV4-1 ASSQGILAGGRQPQH
13 TRBV11-2 ASSWGQGGDTEAF
11 TRBV9 ASSARPNADAF
12 TRBV11-2 ASSAGLASSEQF
14 TRBV6-5 ASSYSRGRVSNEQF
13 TRBV11-3 ASSLALAGGETQY
12 TRBV30 AWRLQGMGTEAF
11 TRBV27 ASSFLGPYEQY
10 TRBV2 ATRTGDTEAF
13 TRBV7-6 ASSQPTGRSGELF